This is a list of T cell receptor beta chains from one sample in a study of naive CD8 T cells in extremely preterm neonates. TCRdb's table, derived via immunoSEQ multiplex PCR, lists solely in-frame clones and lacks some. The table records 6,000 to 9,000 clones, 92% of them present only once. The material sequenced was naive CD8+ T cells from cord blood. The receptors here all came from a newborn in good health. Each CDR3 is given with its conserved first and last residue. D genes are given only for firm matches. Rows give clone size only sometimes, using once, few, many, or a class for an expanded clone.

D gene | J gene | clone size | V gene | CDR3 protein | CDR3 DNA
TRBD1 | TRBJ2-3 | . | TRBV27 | CASRRQGSTDTQYF | TGTGCCAGCAGGAGACAGGGGAGCACAGATACGCAGTATTTT
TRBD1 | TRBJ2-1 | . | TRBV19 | CASSIPGQGVGEQFF | TGTGCCAGTAGTATACCGGGACAGGGGGTTGGCGAGCAGTTCTTC
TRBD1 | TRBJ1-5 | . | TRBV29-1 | CSVRTGGNQPQHF | TGCAGCGTCAGGACAGGGGGCAATCAGCCCCAGCATTTT
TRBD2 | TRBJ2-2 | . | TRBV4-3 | CASSQDLGLAGGNTGELFF | TGCGCCAGCAGCCAAGATTTGGGACTAGCGGGAGGAAACACCGGGGAGCTGTTTTTT
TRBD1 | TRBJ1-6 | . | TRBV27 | CASRGQLNSPLHF | TGTGCCAGCAGGGGACAGTTGAATTCACCCCTCCACTTT
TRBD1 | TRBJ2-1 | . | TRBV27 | CASSLGTGSGYNEQFF | TGTGCCAGCAGTTTAGGGACAGGGTCAGGCTACAATGAGCAGTTCTTC
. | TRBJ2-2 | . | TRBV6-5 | CASSYGLTGELFF | TGTGCCAGCAGTTACGGCTTAACCGGGGAGCTGTTTTTT
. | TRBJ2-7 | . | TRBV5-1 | CASSLGHNTYEQYF | TGCGCCAGCAGCTTGGGACACAACACCTACGAGCAGTACTTC
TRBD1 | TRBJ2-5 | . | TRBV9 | CASSVWTGSPRETQYF | TGTGCCAGCAGCGTTTGGACAGGATCCCCTCGAGAGACCCAGTACTTC
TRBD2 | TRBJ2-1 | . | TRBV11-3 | CASSPGLASEQFF | TGTGCCAGCAGCCCTGGACTAGCGTCTGAGCAGTTCTTC
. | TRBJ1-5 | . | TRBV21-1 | CASSKGQALGSNRPQHF | TGTGCCAGCAGCAAAGGGCAGGCGCTGGGGAGCAATCGGCCCCAGCATTTT
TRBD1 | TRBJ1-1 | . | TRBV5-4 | CASSLRQGGTEAFF | TGTGCCAGCAGCTTGAGACAGGGAGGTACTGAAGCTTTCTTT
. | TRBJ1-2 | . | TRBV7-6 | CASSPGSPIGYTF | TGTGCCAGCAGTCCCGGGAGTCCGATTGGCTACACCTTC
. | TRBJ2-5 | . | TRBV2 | CASSGTQETQYF | TGTGCCAGCAGTGGAACACAAGAGACCCAGTACTTC
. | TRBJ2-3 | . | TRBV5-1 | CASTEAEASTDTQYF | TGCGCCAGCACCGAGGCGGAGGCTAGCACAGATACGCAGTATTTT
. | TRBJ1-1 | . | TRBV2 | CASRQGKGEAFF | TGTGCCAGCAGACAGGGAAAGGGTGAAGCTTTCTTT
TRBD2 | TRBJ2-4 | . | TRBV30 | CAWSVGAGEDIQYF | TGTGCCTGGAGTGTAGGAGCGGGAGAGGACATTCAGTACTTC
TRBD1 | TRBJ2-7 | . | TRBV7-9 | CASSSPGQASYEQYF | TGTGCCAGCAGCTCCCCGGGACAGGCCTCCTACGAGCAGTACTTC
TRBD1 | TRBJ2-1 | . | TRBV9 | CASSVAGQGVEQFF | TGTGCCAGCAGCGTAGCGGGACAGGGGGTTGAGCAGTTCTTC
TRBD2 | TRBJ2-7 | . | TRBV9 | CASSRGGRAYEQYF | TGTGCCAGCAGCAGGGGCGGGAGGGCCTACGAGCAGTACTTC
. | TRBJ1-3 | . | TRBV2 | CASSGEPGNTIYF | TGTGCCAGCTCAGGGGAACCTGGAAACACCATATATTTT
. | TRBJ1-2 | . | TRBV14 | CASSRGEGKVYGYTF | TGTGCCAGCAGTCGCGGGGAGGGGAAGGTCTATGGCTACACCTTC
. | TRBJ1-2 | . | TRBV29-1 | CSVDQGFDGYTF | TGCAGCGTTGATCAGGGTTTCGATGGCTACACCTTC
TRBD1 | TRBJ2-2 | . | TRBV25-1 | CASRDRGRNTGELFF | TGTGCCAGCAGGGACAGGGGAAGGAACACCGGGGAGCTGTTTTTT
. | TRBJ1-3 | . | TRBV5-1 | CASSLGGKLLGNTIYF | TGCGCCAGCAGCTTGGGCGGAAAACTCCTTGGAAACACCATATATTTT
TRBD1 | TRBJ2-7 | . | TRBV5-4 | CASSSDRFGIHEQYF | TGTGCCAGCAGCTCGGACAGGTTTGGAATCCACGAGCAGTACTTC
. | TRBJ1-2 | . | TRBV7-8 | CASSLASSGYGYTF | TGTGCCAGCAGCTTAGCATCCTCGGGCTATGGCTACACCTTC
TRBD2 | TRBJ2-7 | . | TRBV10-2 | CASRLTSVSYEQYF | TGCGCCAGCAGGCTAACTAGCGTCTCCTACGAGCAGTACTTC
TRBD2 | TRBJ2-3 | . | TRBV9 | CASSGITSGSADTQYF | TGTGCCAGCAGCGGTATTACTAGCGGCAGTGCAGATACGCAGTATTTT
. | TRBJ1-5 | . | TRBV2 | CASSPWTNSNQPQHF | TGTGCCAGCAGCCCATGGACAAATAGCAATCAGCCCCAGCATTTT
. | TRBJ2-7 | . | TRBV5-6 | CASSLRQRTYEQYF | TGTGCCAGCAGCTTGAGACAGCGCACCTACGAGCAGTACTTC
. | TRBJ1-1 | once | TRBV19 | CASSPTGNTEAFF | TGTGCCAGTAGTCCGACAGGGAACACTGAAGCTTTCTTT
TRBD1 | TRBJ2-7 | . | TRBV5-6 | CASSLWTGLPYEQYF | TGTGCCAGCAGCTTGTGGACAGGCCTTCCCTACGAGCAGTACTTC
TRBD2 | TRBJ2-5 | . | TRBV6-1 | CASSESRLAQTQYF | TGTGCCAGCAGTGAATCCAGACTAGCGCAAACCCAGTACTTC
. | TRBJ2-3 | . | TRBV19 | CASSIAGVTDTQYF | TGTGCCAGTAGTATAGCGGGAGTCACAGATACGCAGTATTTT
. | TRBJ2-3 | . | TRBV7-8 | CASSLAGRGTDTQYF | TGTGCCAGCAGCTTAGCAGGGCGGGGCACAGATACGCAGTATTTT
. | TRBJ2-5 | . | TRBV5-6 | CASSLGGLGETQYF | TGTGCCAGCAGCTTGGGGGGGCTAGGTGAGACCCAGTACTTC
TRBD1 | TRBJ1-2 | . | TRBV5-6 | CASSLGQGTWGYTF | TGTGCCAGCAGCTTGGGACAGGGCACTTGGGGCTACACCTTC
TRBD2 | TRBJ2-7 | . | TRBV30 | CAWSKWEGYEQYF | TGTGCCTGGAGTAAGTGGGAGGGCTACGAGCAGTACTTC
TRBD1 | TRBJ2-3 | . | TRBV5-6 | CASSFRDSSTDTQYF | TGTGCCAGCAGCTTCCGGGACAGTTCCACAGATACGCAGTATTTT
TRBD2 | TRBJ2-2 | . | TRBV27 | CASTRRGSGGRANTGELFF | TGTGCCAGCACCCGCCGGGGTAGCGGGGGTCGCGCGAACACCGGGGAGCTGTTTTTT
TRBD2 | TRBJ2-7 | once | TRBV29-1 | CSVEGLAGGSYEQYF | TGCAGCGTTGAGGGTCTAGCGGGAGGTTCCTACGAGCAGTACTTC
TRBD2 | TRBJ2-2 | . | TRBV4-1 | CASSQDPSGAGELFF | TGCGCCAGCAGCCAAGATCCTAGCGGAGCCGGGGAGCTGTTTTTT
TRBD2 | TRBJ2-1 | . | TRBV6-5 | CASSLAGVLNEQFF | TGTGCCAGCAGCCTAGCGGGAGTTCTCAATGAGCAGTTCTTC
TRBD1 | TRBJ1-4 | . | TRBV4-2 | CASSHQDRSNEKLFF | TGTGCCAGCAGCCATCAGGACAGGAGTAATGAAAAACTGTTTTTT
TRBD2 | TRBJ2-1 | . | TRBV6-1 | CASRGTSGINEQFF | TGTGCCAGCAGGGGGACTAGCGGGATCAATGAGCAGTTCTTC
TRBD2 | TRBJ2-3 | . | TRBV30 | CARNGLAEDTQYF | TGTGCCCGGAATGGGCTAGCGGAAGATACGCAGTATTTT
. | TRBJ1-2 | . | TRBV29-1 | CSVEGPGTIYGYTF | TGCAGCGTTGAAGGACCCGGGACAATCTATGGCTACACCTTC
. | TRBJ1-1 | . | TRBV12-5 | CASGLEPDRNTEAFF | TGTGCTAGTGGTTTGGAACCGGACAGAAACACTGAAGCTTTCTTT
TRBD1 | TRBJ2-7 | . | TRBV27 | CASSLQGAYEQYF | TGTGCCAGCAGTCTACAGGGGGCGTACGAGCAGTACTTC
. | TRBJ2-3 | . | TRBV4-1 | CASSLSEPRATDTQYF | TGCGCCAGCAGCCTGAGCGAGCCCAGGGCCACAGATACGCAGTATTTT
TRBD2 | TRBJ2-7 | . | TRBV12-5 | CASGRYGTSRYEQYF | TGTGCTAGTGGCCGATACGGGACTAGCCGATACGAGCAGTACTTC
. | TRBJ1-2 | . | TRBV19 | CASSAGTDNYGYTF | TGTGCCAGTAGTGCGGGGACGGATAACTATGGCTACACCTTC
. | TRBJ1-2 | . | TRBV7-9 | CASSPAGSGYTF | TGTGCCAGCAGCCCCGCAGGGTCTGGCTACACCTTC
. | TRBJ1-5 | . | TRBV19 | CASSIQGLSNQPQHF | TGTGCCAGTAGTATACAGGGCCTTAGCAATCAGCCCCAGCATTTT
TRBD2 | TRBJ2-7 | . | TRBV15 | CATSSGTSGEYEQYF | TGTGCCACCAGCAGTGGGACTAGCGGTGAATACGAGCAGTACTTC
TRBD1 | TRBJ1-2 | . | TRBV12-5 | CASGLVTGGYGYTF | TGTGCTAGTGGTTTGGTAACAGGGGGCTATGGCTACACCTTC
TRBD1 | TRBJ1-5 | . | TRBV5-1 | CASRQGSNQPQHF | TGCGCCAGCAGACAGGGGAGCAATCAGCCCCAGCATTTT
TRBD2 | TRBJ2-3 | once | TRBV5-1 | CASRGSGRAVSTDTQYF | TGCGCCAGCAGGGGAAGCGGGAGGGCCGTTAGCACAGATACGCAGTATTTT
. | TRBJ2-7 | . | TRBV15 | CATSRGWVTGKSSYEQYF | TGTGCCACCAGCAGAGGCTGGGTTACAGGGAAGTCCTCCTACGAGCAGTACTTC